The rows below give T cell receptor beta chains drawn from one sample of a study of T cells of healthy individuals. TCRdb redid the calling of the 5' RACE reads with MiXCR, one entry per CDR3 protein. The sample contains about 82,000 distinct CDR3 sequences, about 5% of which appear only once. These receptors all come from a female donor in good health. The CDR3 runs from the conserved cysteine through the conserved F or W. Each record gives: D gene, clone size, J gene, V gene, CDR3 DNA, CDR3 protein. D genes are given only for firm matches. The size of a clone is reported for some rows only, either as once, few or many, or as a class for expanded clones.

d_call: .
clone_size: few
j_call: TRBJ2-7
v_call: TRBV11-1
cdr3_nt: TGTGCCAGCAGCCTAAACAGGGACTCCTACGAGCAGTACTTC
cdr3_aa: CASSLNRDSYEQYF

d_call: .
clone_size: .
j_call: TRBJ1-2
v_call: TRBV3-1
cdr3_nt: TGTGCCAGCAGCCGACTTAACAGTCCTCGGAACTATGGCTACACCTTC
cdr3_aa: CASSRLNSPRNYGYTF

d_call: .
clone_size: many
j_call: TRBJ1-2
v_call: TRBV9
cdr3_nt: TGTGCCAGCAGCCCACTAAGGGGGTATGGCTACACCTTC
cdr3_aa: CASSPLRGYGYTF

d_call: TRBD2
clone_size: many
j_call: TRBJ2-1
v_call: TRBV6-2/TRBV6-3
cdr3_nt: TGTGCCAGCAGTTATAGCGGGAGGGCGGAGTTCTTC
cdr3_aa: CASSYSGRAEFF

d_call: .
clone_size: many
j_call: TRBJ2-5
v_call: TRBV20-1
cdr3_nt: TGCAGTGCTCCCACGAGCGCGAATCGGCAGGAGACCCAGTACTTC
cdr3_aa: CSAPTSANRQETQYF

d_call: .
clone_size: many
j_call: TRBJ1-5
v_call: TRBV14
cdr3_nt: TGTGCCAGCAGCCAAGGTTGGGGTCAGCCCCAGCATTTT
cdr3_aa: CASSQGWGQPQHF

d_call: TRBD1
clone_size: .
j_call: TRBJ1-1
v_call: TRBV5-1
cdr3_nt: TGCGCCAGCTCGGGAGGGACAGCGAACACTGAAGCTTTCTTT
cdr3_aa: CASSGGTANTEAFF

d_call: .
clone_size: medium-sized
j_call: TRBJ2-1
v_call: TRBV20-1
cdr3_nt: TGCAGTGCTAGAGATCGGACAGCCTACAATGAGCAGTTCTTC
cdr3_aa: CSARDRTAYNEQFF

d_call: .
clone_size: .
j_call: TRBJ1-5
v_call: TRBV20-1
cdr3_nt: TGCAGTGCTATCACCCGGACGGATAGCAATCAGCCCCAGCATTTT
cdr3_aa: CSAITRTDSNQPQHF

d_call: TRBD2
clone_size: .
j_call: TRBJ2-1
v_call: TRBV20-1
cdr3_nt: TGCAGTGCCCAGAGAGGCGCGGGAGGGAGCAATGAGCAGTTCTTC
cdr3_aa: CSAQRGAGGSNEQFF